This T cell receptor beta chain was recorded in a study of T cells in Graves' hyperthyroidism and ophthalmopathy. Clinical symptoms, serum thyroxine and TRAb, thyroid ultrasound and orbital computed tomography were used for the diagnoses. RNA transcripts served as the template for amplifying TCR beta CDR3 regions. HTBI primers were employed in a first-round RT-PCR of the TCR CDR3. TCRdb called the multiplex PCR reads again in MiXCR, with one record for every CDR3 protein. The table has 540,000 or so distinct CDR3 sequences, 46% seen once. Germline V gene data show CDR1 as SQVTM and CDR2 as ANQGSEA. Trimming cost V 6 bases and J 6 bases; bases outside gene matches: 10. This CDR3 has 15 residues. At least ten counts were recorded for this clonotype.

Sequencing input: peripheral blood or thyroid tissue (not recorded which). J is TRBJ2-7 and V is TRBV29-1; 14 positions agree with TRBD2. This clonotype was sampled from an adult woman with Graves' disease, either hyperthyroidism or ophthalmopathy (not recorded which). As DNA, the CDR3 is TGCAGCGTCGGGGGACTAGCGGGAGATGTCGGCGAGCAGTACTTC. Its translation: CSVGGLAGDVGEQYF.